The 25 T cell receptor beta chains given below trace back to one sample, sequenced in a study of cytomegalovirus exposure and HLA in healthy donors. The PCR had 60 Vbeta and 13 Jbeta primers. The repertoire was sequenced with immunoSEQ multiplex PCR; TCRdb's copy has only in-frame clones and lacks some. The table records about 140,000 clones, 73% of them present only once. The sequenced sample consisted of PBMCs. The receptors shown here come from a middle-aged woman in good health and CMV-seronegative.

V gene TRBV5-1 combines with J gene TRBJ2-2; TRBD1 matches 11 bases. The J segment lost 6 bases and the V segment lost 3 bases, leaving 7 bases of the junction unmatched. Germline V lookup: CDR1 SGHRS, CDR2 YFSETQ. The CDR3 has 16 amino acids. As DNA, the CDR3 is TGCGCCAGCAGCTACAGGACAGGGGGCTCTCCCGGGGAGCTGTTTTTT. It specifies CASSYRTGGSPGELFF. Combining the CDR3 with reference TRBV5-1 and TRBJ2-2 gives the whole variable domain KAGVTQTPRYLIKTRGQQVTLSCSPISGHRSVSWYQQTPGQGLQFLFEYFSETQRNKGNFPGRFSGRQFSNSRSEMNVSTLELGDSALYLCASSYRTGGSPGELFFGEGSRLTVL.

This clone has a single count. The gene calls are TRBV15 and TRBJ1-1; TRBD1 is a possible D gene (5 bases). V lost 3 bases to trimming and J lost 7 bases, with 15 bases between them. Germline assignment: CDR1 LNHNV and CDR2 YYDKDF (reference sequence). The CDR3 contains 14 residues. The CDR3 DNA is TGTGCCACCAGCAGGGGGGGAGGGGCCAGTGAAGCTTTCTTT. Its translation is CATSRGGGASEAFF.

The chain employs TRBV4-1 and TRBJ1-1; D may be TRBD1 (6 bases). Per the germline V gene, CDR1 is MGHRA and CDR2 is YSYEKL. This CDR3 region has 16 residues. Trimming took off 0 bases at V and 4 bases at J, with 15 bases between the two ends. As DNA, the CDR3 is TGCGCCAGCAGCCAAGATACGAAGGGAGGGGGCACTGAAGCTTTCTTT. Protein: CASSQDTKGGGTEAFF.

DNA of the CDR3: TGTGCATCACCCGGCCTAGGGGGAGAGACCCAGTACTTC. Protein sequence: CASPGLGGETQYF. The chain couples TRBV7-8 to TRBJ2-5, with a possible D match to TRBD1 (6 bases). The CDR3 spans 13 residues. Germline V gene sequence: CDR1 SGHVS, CDR2 FQNEAQ.

The chain employs TRBV10-2 and TRBJ1-6, with unresolved D. CDR1 and CDR2 (germline): WSHSY, SAAADI. V was cut by 5 bases and J by 9 bases, with 14 bases left in between. The CDR3 covers 14 residues. The CDR3 DNA follows: TGCGCCAGCAGTCTCGACCCCACGGGTTCACCCCTCCACTTT. It encodes CASSLDPTGSPLHF.

A note on this clone: Within the sample, other DNA sequences also encode this same CDR3. V usage is TRBV4-2 and J usage is TRBJ2-2; a possible D gene is TRBD1 (6 bases). The V gene's germline CDR1 is LGHNA and CDR2 YNFKEQ. Trimming took 3 bases from V and 1 from J, leaving 6 bases between them. The CDR3 loop spans 14 amino acids. The CDR3 loop reads CASSQDRNTGELFF. CDR3 DNA: TGTGCCAGCAGCCAGGACAGGAACACCGGGGAGCTGTTTTTT.

J is TRBJ2-1 and V is TRBV5-6; D possibly corresponds to TRBD2 (5 bases). CDR3 length: 16 residues. The germline V gene encodes CDR1 SGHDT and CDR2 YYEEEE. Trimming removed 3 bases at V and 1 base at J, with 14 bases between. CDR3 region: CASSSEGRGSYNEQFF. The CDR3 DNA is TGTGCCAGCAGCTCCGAAGGGAGAGGGTCCTACAATGAGCAGTTCTTC.

This rearrangement joins TRBV6-1 to TRBJ1-5; 7 positions match TRBD1. V trimming: 3 bases; J trimming: 1 base; junction bases outside the gene matches: 3. The length of the CDR3 is 15 residues. Germline V gene sequence: CDR1 MNHNS, CDR2 SASEGT. CDR3 DNA sequence: TGTGCCAGCAGTGAGGTCAGGGGGAGCAATCAGCCCCAGCATTTT. It translates to CASSEVRGSNQPQHF.

The V gene is TRBV2, the J gene TRBJ2-5; 8 positions match TRBD2. The junction had 14 bases not matched to a gene; V was cut back by 3 bases and J by 11 bases. This CDR3 region has 15 residues. Germline CDR1 SNHLY, CDR2 FYNNEI. The CDR3: CASSEGSGAPWEQYF. The CDR3 DNA reads TGTGCCAGCAGTGAGGGTAGCGGGGCGCCGTGGGAGCAGTACTTC. Full variable domain (rest looked up from reference TRBV2 and TRBJ2-5): EPEVTQTPSHQVTQMGQEVILRCVPISNHLYFYWYRQILGQKVEFLVSFYNNEISEKSEIFDDQFSVERPDGSNFTLKIRSTKLEDSAMYFCASSEGSGAPWEQYFGPGTRLLVL.

The rearrangement joins TRBV5-6 to TRBJ1-2, with 7 bases fitting TRBD1. Germline assignment: CDR1 SGHDT and CDR2 YYEEEE. The CDR3 extends over 17 amino acids. Trimming cost V 4 bases and J 4 bases; bases outside gene matches: 16. CDR3 nucleotides: TGTGCCAGCAGCGAGGAGGTAGGGACAGCGTGGCTCTATGGCTACACCTTC. It codes for CASSEEVGTAWLYGYTF. Combining the CDR3 with reference TRBV5-6 and TRBJ1-2 gives the whole variable domain DAGVTQSPTHLIKTRGQQVTLRCSPKSGHDTVSWYQQALGQGPQFIFQYYEEEERQRGNFPDRFSGHQFPNYSSELNVNALLLGDSALYLCASSEEVGTAWLYGYTFGSGTRLTVV.

This chain links TRBV19 with TRBJ1-2; 8 nucleotides line up with TRBD1. V gave up 4 bases and J gave up 4 bases; unmatched junction bases: 20. There are 19 residues in the CDR3. Germline loops: CDR1 LNHDA, CDR2 SQIVND (reference sequence). The CDR3 coding sequence is TGTGCCAGTAGTACAGAGGGACAGGAAGCCTGGCTGGGGCTCTATGGCTACACCTTC. This sequence encodes CASSTEGQEAWLGLYGYTF.

This clone was seen once. This chain connects TRBV28 to TRBJ2-5; TRBD2 agrees at 11 bases. V was clipped by 5 bases and J by 2 bases; unmatched bases: 10. Germline V gives CDR1 MDHEN, CDR2 SYDVKM. This CDR3 is 17 amino acids long. The CDR3 sequence: CASSIAGGYEWQETQYF. CDR3 nucleotides: TGTGCCAGCAGTATAGCGGGGGGGTATGAGTGGCAAGAGACCCAGTACTTC.

V is TRBV10-3 and J is TRBJ1-3, with D possibly TRBD1 on 6 matching bases. V was pared by 2 bases and J by 0 bases, with 20 bases between. Germline CDR1 reads ENHRY; CDR2 reads SYGVKD. CDR3 length equals 19 residues. This CDR3 is CAISEPNYRDMRSGNTIYF. DNA for the CDR3: TGTGCCATCAGTGAGCCGAATTATCGGGACATGCGCTCTGGAAACACCATATATTTT.

The V call is TRBV7-9, the J call TRBJ1-4, with D perhaps TRBD1 (6 bases). Trimming stripped 5 bases from V and 3 bases from J, with 13 bases between. There are 15 residues in the CDR3. In germline, CDR1 is SEHNR, CDR2 FQNEAQ (reference sequence). The CDR3 protein is CASSLGQIPNEKLFF. DNA for the CDR3: TGTGCCAGCAGCCTCGGACAGATACCTAATGAAAAACTGTTTTTT.

The gene calls are TRBV19 and TRBJ1-2; D gene unclear. The CDR3 covers 14 residues. The V end was cut by 3 bases, the J end by 8 bases, with 16 bases between. The germline CDR1 and CDR2 sequences are LNHDA and SQIVND (reference sequence). The CDR3, as DNA: TGTGCCAGTAGTATTAGCGGTGGCAGGCAGGGCTACACCTTC. Its protein product is CASSISGGRQGYTF.

CDR3 coding DNA: TGTGCCAGCAGTTACCTAGGGGACAGGGTTGTCGCTGGCTACACCTTC. It specifies CASSYLGDRVVAGYTF. The chain uses TRBV6-5 and TRBJ1-2; 9 bases are a match to TRBD1. This CDR3 region has 16 residues. V dropped 2 bases and J dropped 7; count of bases not matched to a gene: 11. CDR1 and CDR2 from the germline V gene are MNHEY and SVGAGI.

The CDR3 nucleotides read TGTGCTAGCGGCTCAGGGGATGGCAGTGAAAAACTGTTTTTT. Protein: CASGSGDGSEKLFF. The chain links TRBV7-7 to TRBJ1-4; D perhaps matches TRBD1 (6 bases). CDR3 size: 14 residues. The germline V gene encodes CDR1 SSHAT and CDR2 FNYEAQ (reference sequence).

The count of this clone is one. The V call is TRBV7-9, the J call TRBJ1-2; TRBD1 matches at 8 bases. The CDR3 covers 16 residues. Germline V CDR1 and CDR2: SEHNR, FQNEAQ (reference sequence). With V trimmed by 5 bases and J by 3 bases, 11 bases remained unmatched. Here the CDR3 DNA reads TGTGCCAGCAGCCGGGTCATACGACAGGGGCACTATGGCTACACCTTC. Its protein is CASSRVIRQGHYGYTF.

The chain employs TRBV28 and TRBJ1-2; a possible D gene is TRBD1 (5 bases). There are 14 residues in the CDR3. V lost 6 bases to trimming and J lost 7 bases, with 18 bases between them. From germline, CDR1 is MDHEN and CDR2 SYDVKM. CDR3 in amino acids: CASSPPASGRGYTF. DNA of the CDR3: TGTGCCAGCAGCCCACCAGCCTCAGGGCGTGGCTACACCTTC.

This clone was counted a few times. The chain has TRBV6-5 and TRBJ1-2; 7 bases are a match to TRBD1. Trimming at V came to 6 bases and at J to 4 bases, leaving 8 bases not matched to a gene. Germline V gene data show CDR1 as MNHEY and CDR2 as SVGAGI. The CDR3 loop spans 14 amino acids. The CDR3 protein is CASSFGQAPYGYTF. The DNA of the CDR3 is TGTGCCAGCAGCTTCGGACAGGCCCCCTATGGCTACACCTTC.

This clone was observed a few times. This chain links TRBV5-6 with TRBJ1-4; 8 bases match TRBD1. CDR1 and CDR2 from the germline V gene are SGHDT and YYEEEE. V lost 3 bases, J lost 6 bases, and 4 bases stayed unmatched. The CDR3 runs to 14 residues. This CDR3 reads CASSYRGVDEKLFF. Here the CDR3 DNA reads TGTGCCAGCAGCTACAGGGGGGTTGATGAAAAACTGTTTTTT. Full variable domain (rest looked up from reference TRBV5-6 and TRBJ1-4): DAGVTQSPTHLIKTRGQQVTLRCSPKSGHDTVSWYQQALGQGPQFIFQYYEEEERQRGNFPDRFSGHQFPNYSSELNVNALLLGDSALYLCASSYRGVDEKLFFGSGTQLSVL.

The chain combines TRBV5-6 with TRBJ1-1, with D maybe TRBD1 (6 bases). The V and J ends lost 2 bases and 3 bases respectively, with 8 bases between them. CDR3 size: 13 residues. Germline V gene data show CDR1 as SGHDT and CDR2 as YYEEEE. The CDR3 coding sequence is TGTGCCAGCAGCTTAGCAGGGGACACTGAAGCTTTCTTT. Its protein is CASSLAGDTEAFF.

V and J are TRBV6-6 and TRBJ1-1; weak D call: TRBD1 (6 bases). Germline-derived CDR1 and CDR2 are MNHNY and SVGAGI (reference sequence). Trimming pared 8 bases from V and 2 bases from J, leaving 12 bases between. The CDR3 has 13 residues. CDR3 sequence: CASGVGANTEAFF. The CDR3 DNA sequence: TGTGCCAGCGGTGTGGGGGCAAACACTGAAGCTTTCTTT.

This clone was observed a handful of times. This chain uses TRBV4-2 with TRBJ2-1, with 7 bases aligning to TRBD2. The germline V gene encodes CDR1 LGHNA and CDR2 YNFKEQ. This CDR3 spans 16 amino acids. V lost 1 base, J lost 10 bases, and 13 bases stayed unmatched. The CDR3: CASSQGGGSPGEEQFF. Here the CDR3 DNA reads TGTGCCAGCAGCCAAGGGGGGGGGTCACCTGGGGAGGAGCAGTTCTTC.

The CDR3 sequence: CASSLILDRGRDPRQFF. The DNA for the CDR3 is TGTGCCAGCAGTTTAATTCTCGACAGGGGACGGGATCCGCGACAGTTCTTC. This sequence joins TRBV27 and TRBJ2-1; 8 bases line up with TRBD1. The CDR3 extends over 17 amino acids. V trimming: 2 bases; J trimming: 13 bases; junction bases outside the gene matches: 19. Germline V gene data show CDR1 as MNHEY and CDR2 as SMNVEV (reference sequence).